Each of the 6 T cell receptor beta chains below was sequenced from the same sample in a study of T cells in Graves' hyperthyroidism and ophthalmopathy. There were TCR beta CDR3 regions amplified from RNA transcripts. Researchers ran a first-round RT-PCR on the TCR CDR3 using the HTBI primer set. TCRdb used MiXCR to reprocess the multiplex PCR reads, holding one entry per CDR3 protein. This table has around 400,000 distinct CDR3 sequences, approximately 13% appearing once. The sequencing sample was made of blood. These receptors were taken from a woman in her late teens or twenties with Graves' hyperthyroidism.

This clonotype was detected many times. The CDR3 reads CASSSNILAGGVPDTQYF. The CDR3 DNA reads as TGTGCCAGCAGTTCGAACATACTAGCGGGAGGAGTCCCAGATACGCAGTATTTT. This chain links TRBV28 with TRBJ2-3; 12 bases are a match to TRBD2. J was trimmed by 4 bases and V by 4 bases; bases with no gene match: 12. The CDR3 is 18 residues long. Germline CDR1 is MDHEN and CDR2 is SYDVKM. The whole variable domain, remainder taken from reference TRBV28 and TRBJ2-3, is DVKVTQSSRYLVKRTGEKVFLECVQDMDHENMFWYRQDPGLGLRLIYFSYDVKMKEKGDIPEGYSVSREKKERFSLILESASTNQTSMYLCASSSNILAGGVPDTQYFGPGTRLTVL.

This clonotype was seen at least ten times. The V call is TRBV20-1, the J call TRBJ1-6; 11 bases match TRBD1. The CDR3 consists of 15 residues. V shed 4 bases and J 10 bases; nucleotides not matched to a gene: 9. From germline, CDR1 is DFQATT and CDR2 SNEGSKA (reference sequence). CDR3 in DNA: TGCAGTGCTATCCCTGGGACAGGGGGACGATCACCCCTCCACTTT. This codes for CSAIPGTGGRSPLHF.

This rearrangement joins TRBV2 to TRBJ1-6; D is ambiguous. Germline values: CDR1 SNHLY, CDR2 FYNNEI. Trimming took 5 bases from V and 18 from J, leaving 14 bases between them. CDR3 size: 11 residues. The CDR3 reads CASSLSSPPHF. In DNA form, the CDR3 reads TGTGCCAGCAGTCTGAGCTCACCACCCCACTTT.

This clonotype was seen ten or more times. The CDR3 sequence is CASSSDTGLGNQPQHF. The DNA for the CDR3 is TGTGCCAGCAGCAGCGACACAGGGCTGGGAAATCAGCCCCAGCATTTT. The chain carries TRBV7-9 and TRBJ1-5; possibly TRBD1 for D (6 bases). V dropped 5 bases and J dropped 4 bases, with 18 bases sitting between them. Germline CDR1 reads SEHNR; CDR2 reads FQNEAQ (reference sequence). This CDR3 contains 16 residues. Together with reference TRBV7-9 and TRBJ1-5, the CDR3 gives the full variable domain: DTGVSQNPRHKITKRGQNVTFRCDPISEHNRLYWYRQTLGQGPEFLTYFQNEAQLEKSRLLSDRFSAERPKGSFSTLEIQRTEQGDSAMYLCASSSDTGLGNQPQHFGDGTRLSIL.

This clonotype was observed a few times. The V call is TRBV19, the J call TRBJ2-1; D possibly matches TRBD1 or TRBD2 (5 bases each). The CDR3 covers 15 residues. From germline, CDR1 is LNHDA and CDR2 SQIVND (reference sequence). V was pared by 2 bases and J by 0 bases, with 8 bases between. The CDR3 protein is CASSIWGSSYNEQFF. The CDR3 region has the DNA TGTGCCAGTAGTATATGGGGGAGCTCCTACAATGAGCAGTTCTTC.

This clonotype has at least ten counts. The chain recombines TRBV6-2 or TRBV6-3 with TRBJ2-7, with 9 bases lining up with TRBD2. Germline values: CDR1 MNHEY, CDR2 SVGEGT. V was pared by 7 bases and J by 0 bases, with 16 bases of the junction left unmatched. The CDR3 is made up of 18 amino acids. CDR3 nucleotide sequence: TGTGCCAGCACCCTACGGGTGATTAGCGGGAGCGACTCCTACGAGCAGTACTTC. It specifies CASTLRVISGSDSYEQYF.